The 12 T cell receptor beta chains presented below share a single source sample, sequenced in a study of blood T cell repertoires in COVID-19. Profiled with immunoSEQ multiplex PCR; TCRdb holds only in-frame clones, not every one. Counted here are roughly 200,000 clones, roughly four fifths occurring once; the ten biggest clones make up roughly 10%. The material sequenced was PBMCs or T cells enriched from blood (not recorded which). All receptors come from a man aged 35-49 years who had recovered from COVID-19.

This chain connects TRBV5-1 to TRBJ1-1, with 8 bases lining up with TRBD1. The CDR3 length is 13 residues. V lost 6 bases, J lost 3 bases, and 4 bases stayed unmatched. In germline, CDR1 is SGHRS, CDR2 YFSETQ. The CDR3 DNA reads TGCGCCAGCACCCAGGGGGCTGACACTGAAGCTTTCTTT. It encodes CASTQGADTEAFF.

The rearrangement joins TRBV4-2 to TRBJ2-7, with 10 bases lining up with TRBD2. Germline V gives CDR1 LGHNA, CDR2 YNFKEQ. The CDR3 is 14 amino acids. The J segment lost 5 bases and the V segment lost 1 base, leaving 2 bases of the junction unmatched. The CDR3 loop is CASSQGTSGNEQYF. For the CDR3, the DNA is TGTGCCAGCAGCCAAGGGACTAGCGGTAACGAGCAGTACTTC.

The chain carries TRBV24-1 and TRBJ2-1; TRBD2 aligns across 9 bases. Germline lookup yields CDR1 KGHDR and CDR2 SFDVKD. The V gene end was trimmed by 4 bases and the J gene end by 6 bases; junction bases not matched to a gene: 6. The CDR3 totals 15 residues. The CDR3 loop is CATSDASGKGNEQFF. In nucleotides, the CDR3 is TGTGCCACCAGTGACGCTAGCGGGAAGGGCAATGAGCAGTTCTTC.

The chain links TRBV9 to TRBJ2-7, with a weak D call TRBD1 (5 bases). With 2 bases removed from V and 3 bases from J, the gap between germline ends came to 9 bases. The CDR3 length is 13 residues. The germline V gene has CDR1 SGDLS and CDR2 YYNGEE. The CDR3 here is CASSVDSFYEQYF. The CDR3 nucleotides read TGTGCCAGCAGCGTCGACAGTTTCTACGAGCAGTACTTC.

The gene calls are TRBV9 and TRBJ2-1; maybe TRBD1 (6 bases). Germline CDR1 and CDR2: SGDLS and YYNGEE. V was cut by 4 bases and J by 1 base, with 18 bases left in between. The CDR3 is 17 amino acids. This chain's CDR3 is CASSTSVQGLSYNEQFF. The CDR3 nucleotides are TGTGCCAGCAGCACGTCGGTACAGGGCCTATCCTACAATGAGCAGTTCTTC. The full variable domain, completed using reference TRBV9 and TRBJ2-1, is DSGVTQTPKHLITATGQRVTLRCSPRSGDLSVYWYQQSLDQGLQFLIQYYNGEERAKGNILERFSAQQFPDLHSELNLSSLELGDSALYFCASSTSVQGLSYNEQFFGPGTRLTVL.

V gene TRBV11-1 combines with J gene TRBJ1-2, with TRBD1 matching 9 bases. The CDR3 loop spans 16 amino acids. CDR1 is SGHAT, CDR2 FQDESV, per germline (reference sequence). The V and J ends lost 5 bases and 0 bases, in that order; junction bases with no gene match: 7. CDR3 region: CASSLRTGDPNYGYTF. The DNA for the CDR3 is TGTGCCAGCAGCCTACGGACAGGGGACCCTAACTATGGCTACACCTTC.

The chain combines TRBV4-2 with TRBJ1-4, with 7 bases aligning to TRBD1. V was clipped by 0 bases and J by 7 bases; unmatched bases: 5. The germline gives CDR1 LGHNA, CDR2 YNFKEQ. The CDR3 consists of 15 residues. The CDR3 loop is CASSQDKGAGEKLFF. The DNA for the CDR3 is TGTGCCAGCAGCCAAGATAAGGGGGCGGGTGAAAAACTGTTTTTT.

The chain is built from TRBV6-6 and TRBJ1-2; 10 positions agree with TRBD1. The CDR3 runs to 15 residues. V was pared by 2 bases and J by 5 bases, with 5 bases of the junction left unmatched. The germline V gene has CDR1 MNHNY and CDR2 SVGAGI (reference sequence). The CDR3 region has the DNA TGTGCCAGCAGTTACATGGGACAGGGGTGGTATGGCTACACCTTC. Amino acids: CASSYMGQGWYGYTF.

The chain carries TRBV29-1 and TRBJ1-1, with TRBD1 as a possible D gene (5 bases). Between the trimmed V and J ends, which lost 3 bases and 0 bases, there was a span of 8 bases. This CDR3 is 13 amino acids long. Per the germline V gene, CDR1 is SQVTM and CDR2 is ANQGSEA. CDR3 in DNA: TGCAGCGTTGACGGGGGTATGAACACTGAAGCTTTCTTT. Its protein product is CSVDGGMNTEAFF. The variable domain in full, completed from reference TRBV29-1 and TRBJ1-1, reads SAVISQKPSRDICQRGTSLTIQCQVDSQVTMMFWYRQQPGQSLTLIATANQGSEATYESGFVIDKFPISRPNLTFSTLTVSNMSPEDSSIYLCSVDGGMNTEAFFGQGTRLTVV.

The chain carries TRBV6-2 or TRBV6-3 and TRBJ1-2, with D tentatively TRBD1 (5 bases). In germline, CDR1 is MNHEY, CDR2 SVGEGT. Trimming took off 4 bases at V and 1 base at J, with 16 bases between the two ends. This CDR3 has 16 amino acids. CDR3 coding DNA: TGTGCCAGCAGTTCCCAGCGGGGAAGGGGTAACTATGGCTACACCTTC. This sequence encodes CASSSQRGRGNYGYTF.

V is TRBV9 and J is TRBJ2-3, with a possible D match to TRBD2 (6 bases). Between the trimmed V and J ends, which lost 0 bases and 6 bases, there was a span of 23 bases. Germline CDR1 reads SGDLS; CDR2 reads YYNGEE. The CDR3 is 18 amino acids. The CDR3 DNA is TGTGCCAGCAGCGTAGAAGGATTAGCGGCCCCTGGGGGGGATACGCAGTATTTT. This translates into CASSVEGLAAPGGDTQYF.

The V gene is TRBV11-2, the J gene TRBJ2-1; TRBD1 agrees at 7 bases. The germline gives CDR1 SGHAT, CDR2 FQNNGV. V was clipped by 3 bases and J by 6 bases; unmatched bases: 8. The CDR3 is 15 residues long. CDR3 amino acids: CASSFRQGGVNEQFF. CDR3 coding DNA: TGTGCCAGCAGCTTTAGACAGGGTGGAGTCAATGAGCAGTTCTTC.